This T cell receptor (beta chain) derives from a study of a mutant IDH1 vaccine in newly diagnosed glioma. The time point here: baseline, week 1 (first vaccination visit). The sample's treatment: pre-vaccination baseline after standard-of-care therapy. The assay was immunoSEQ multiplex PCR, and TCRdb's table has in-frame clones only and misses some. The sample lists about 50,000 clones; 86% were seen once. Germline V gene lookup returns CDR1 KGHSH and CDR2 LQKENI. CDR3 length: 13 amino acids. V was shortened by 3 bases and J by 4 bases, with 8 bases between the two germline ends. The origin of this receptor is a man in his forties with glioma. This sample comprised PBMCs, obtained from a glioma patient treated with radiotherapy, temozolomide or both. V usage is TRBV18 and J usage is TRBJ2-3; D uncertain. In DNA form, the CDR3 reads TGTGCCAGCTCACCCTCCACCCCAGATACGCAGTATTTT. It specifies CASSPSTPDTQYF.